The 27 T cell receptor beta chains below were found in one sample sequenced in a study of somatic mutations in cytotoxic T cells in rheumatoid arthritis. Here immunoSEQ multiplex PCR was the method, and the copy in TCRdb shows in-frame clones only, minus some. The top ten hold 8% to 9% of the sample, which has about 30,000 clones, around 83% seen once. Input material: CD8+ T cells sorted from blood. These receptors all come from an adult with rheumatoid arthritis.

This sequence joins TRBV7-9 and TRBJ1-5, with D unclear. The CDR3 extends over 15 amino acids. Germline V gene sequence: CDR1 SEHNR, CDR2 FQNEAQ (reference sequence). With 1 base removed from V and 0 bases from J, the gap between germline ends came to 7 bases. This chain's CDR3 is CASSLGTRSNQPQHF. As DNA, the CDR3 is TGTGCCAGCAGCTTAGGCACCCGTAGCAATCAGCCCCAGCATTTT.

The chain combines TRBV7-9 with TRBJ1-5; tentatively, D is TRBD1 (6 bases). The CDR3 spans 16 residues. V was shortened by 7 bases and J by 2 bases, with 18 bases between the two germline ends. Germline assignment: CDR1 SEHNR and CDR2 FQNEAQ (reference sequence). CDR3 amino acids: CASTLGGKGGNQPQHF. The CDR3 region has the DNA TGTGCCAGCACCCTGGGGGGGAAGGGGGGCAATCAGCCCCAGCATTTT.

The V gene is TRBV7-9, the J gene TRBJ2-7, with TRBD2 as a possible D gene (5 bases). Trimming left V 1 base short and J 7 bases short, with 17 bases between. There are 15 residues in the CDR3. The germline gives CDR1 SEHNR, CDR2 FQNEAQ (reference sequence). In DNA, the CDR3 is TGTGCCAGCAGCTTAGGTGAGAGGGCCCGGAGGGAGCAGTACTTC. This encodes CASSLGERARREQYF.

The chain has TRBV28 and TRBJ1-4; D perhaps matches TRBD1 (5 bases). Germline V gene sequence: CDR1 MDHEN, CDR2 SYDVKM. The V end was cut by 6 bases, the J end by 2 bases, with 10 bases between. This CDR3 region has 14 residues. The DNA for the CDR3 is TGTGCCAGCAGGGACTGGGGCACTAATGAAAAACTGTTTTTT. Translation gives CASRDWGTNEKLFF.

This rearrangement joins TRBV20-1 to TRBJ2-3; D is ambiguous. Germline CDR1 reads DFQATT; CDR2 reads SNEGSKA (reference sequence). The CDR3 loop spans 11 amino acids. Trimming shortened V by 6 bases and J by 6 bases, and 10 bases separated the two germline ends. The DNA of the CDR3 is TGCAGTGCACCGCGGACCGATACGCAGTATTTT. Protein: CSAPRTDTQYF.

The chain is built from TRBV7-8 and TRBJ1-1, with a weak D call TRBD1 (5 bases). CDR3 size: 15 residues. V lost 3 bases and J 6 bases, leaving 17 bases between the germline ends. From germline, CDR1 is SGHVS and CDR2 FQNEAQ. The chain's CDR3 is CASSFSGTVSAEAFF. The CDR3 nucleotides read TGTGCCAGCAGCTTTTCGGGGACCGTTAGCGCTGAAGCTTTCTTT.

The V and J genes are TRBV5-4 and TRBJ2-2; tentative D call: TRBD1 (5 bases). Germline values: CDR1 SGHNT, CDR2 YYREEE (reference sequence). Trimming removed 10 bases at V and 3 bases at J, with 10 bases between. The CDR3 covers 12 residues. This chain's CDR3 is CALRAHTGELFF. For the CDR3, the DNA is TGTGCCCTCAGGGCTCACACCGGGGAGCTGTTTTTT.

The CDR3 loop reads CASSLGQGPPYNEQFF. Here the CDR3 DNA reads TGTGCCAGCAGCTTAGGACAGGGGCCTCCCTACAATGAGCAGTTCTTC. The chain employs TRBV11-1 and TRBJ2-1; 8 bases align to TRBD1. Germline V gene data show CDR1 as SGHAT and CDR2 as FQDESV (reference sequence). This CDR3 is 16 amino acids long. Trimming removed 1 base from V and 2 bases from J; junction bases left unmatched: 4. The complete variable domain, with remaining parts taken from reference TRBV11-1 and TRBJ2-1, reads EAEVAQSPRYKITEKSQAVAFWCDPISGHATLYWYRQILGQGPELLVQFQDESVVDDSQLPKDRFSAERLKGVDSTLKIQPAELGDSAMYLCASSLGQGPPYNEQFFGPGTRLTVL.

The CDR3 bases are TGCGCCAGCAGCCAAGATAGGGCAGACTCAGATACGCAGTATTTT. Its protein is CASSQDRADSDTQYF. The chain couples TRBV4-3 to TRBJ2-3; D ambiguous. Germline V gene data show CDR1 as LGHNA and CDR2 as YSLEER. Trimming shortened V by 0 bases and J by 4 bases, and 11 bases separated the two germline ends. There are 15 residues in the CDR3.

The rearrangement uses TRBV4-1 and TRBJ1-5; no clear D gene. This CDR3 has 16 amino acids. V was cut by 2 bases and J by 3 bases, with 14 bases left in between. Germline values: CDR1 MGHRA, CDR2 YSYEKL. CDR3 DNA sequence: TGCGCCAGCAGCCAAAGGAGTGGATCACCCAATCAGCCCCAGCATTTT. The encoded protein is CASSQRSGSPNQPQHF.

J is TRBJ1-3 and V is TRBV15; 7 nucleotides match TRBD1. The CDR3 is 14 amino acids. The J segment lost 4 bases and the V segment lost 1 base, leaving 1 base of the junction unmatched. CDR1 and CDR2 from the germline V gene are LNHNV and YYDKDF (reference sequence). The CDR3 sequence is CATSRVGQGNTIYF. CDR3 nucleotide sequence: TGTGCCACCAGCAGAGTGGGACAGGGAAACACCATATATTTT. Full variable domain (outside the CDR3, taken from reference TRBV15 and TRBJ1-3): DAMVIQNPRYQVTQFGKPVTLSCSQTLNHNVMYWYQQKSSQAPKLLFHYYDKDFNNEADTPDNFQSRRPNTSFCFLDIRSPGLGDTAMYLCATSRVGQGNTIYFGEGSWLTVV.

The rearrangement uses TRBV25-1 and TRBJ2-1; D is unresolved. CDR3 size: 12 residues. Trimming cost V 1 base and J 8 bases, with 6 bases left between them. Looked up from germline, CDR1 is MGHDK and CDR2 is SYGVNS. CDR3 DNA sequence: TGTGCCAGCAGTGAATGGCAGCATGAGCAGTTCTTC. Amino acids: CASSEWQHEQFF.

This clone was recorded once. This chain connects TRBV13 to TRBJ1-1; no clear D gene. This CDR3 region has 13 residues. Germline V gene lookup returns CDR1 PRHDT and CDR2 FYEKMQ (reference sequence). V lost 0 bases to trimming and J lost 4 bases, with 6 bases between them. The CDR3 sequence: CASSLGRGTEAFF. CDR3 DNA sequence: TGTGCCAGCAGCTTAGGACGGGGCACTGAAGCTTTCTTT.

The CDR3 is CASSLGYEQFF. CDR3 DNA: TGTGCCAGCAGTTTAGGATATGAGCAGTTCTTC. The rearrangement joins TRBV27 to TRBJ2-1; D is uncertain. Germline V gene data show CDR1 as MNHEY and CDR2 as SMNVEV (reference sequence). V was clipped by 2 bases and J by 8 bases, with 4 bases between them. CDR3 size: 11 residues.

V usage is TRBV19 and J usage is TRBJ2-3, with a weak D call TRBD2 (6 bases). V lost 4 bases, J lost 0 bases, and 20 bases lay in between. Germline loops: CDR1 LNHDA, CDR2 SQIVND (reference sequence). This CDR3 comprises 18 residues. This chain's CDR3 is CASSKISGSPYSTDTQYF. In nucleotides, the CDR3 is TGTGCCAGTAGTAAGATTAGCGGCAGCCCCTATAGCACAGATACGCAGTATTTT. The full variable domain, rest sourced from reference TRBV19 and TRBJ2-3, is DGGITQSPKYLFRKEGQNVTLSCEQNLNHDAMYWYRQDPGQGLRLIYYSQIVNDFQKGDIAEGYSVSREKKESFPLTVTSAQKNPTAFYLCASSKISGSPYSTDTQYFGPGTRLTVL.

In this sample, this clone turned up a few times. This chain uses TRBV9 with TRBJ2-7; TRBD2 matches at 9 bases. Germline values: CDR1 SGDLS, CDR2 YYNGEE. The CDR3 is 14 amino acids. V shed 0 bases and J 4 bases; nucleotides not matched to a gene: 2. CDR3: CASSVGSGSYEQYF. For the CDR3, the DNA is TGTGCCAGCAGCGTAGGTAGCGGGAGTTACGAGCAGTACTTC.

The V and J genes are TRBV2 and TRBJ2-2; 8 nucleotides agree with TRBD1. J gave up 5 bases and V 10 bases, and 9 bases lay outside the gene matches. Germline V gene sequence: CDR1 SNHLY, CDR2 FYNNEI. CDR3 length: 14 amino acids. CDR3 nucleotide sequence: TGTGCCATTGGACAGGGTTGGATAACCGGGGAGCTGTTTTTT. Its protein is CAIGQGWITGELFF. Combining the CDR3 with reference TRBV2 and TRBJ2-2 gives the whole variable domain EPEVTQTPSHQVTQMGQEVILRCVPISNHLYFYWYRQILGQKVEFLVSFYNNEISEKSEIFDDQFSVERPDGSNFTLKIRSTKLEDSAMYFCAIGQGWITGELFFGEGSRLTVL.

The chain carries TRBV9 and TRBJ2-2, with 8 bases lining up with TRBD2. The CDR3 contains 17 residues. V shed 4 bases and J 4 bases; nucleotides not matched to a gene: 12. Germline loops: CDR1 SGDLS, CDR2 YYNGEE. The CDR3 DNA reads TGTGCCAGCAGCCCAGCGGGGGTCAGGGCTGGCACCGGGGAGCTGTTTTTT. Protein product: CASSPAGVRAGTGELFF.

This chain connects TRBV11-3 to TRBJ2-1; 10 positions match TRBD2. V lost 2 bases to trimming and J lost 8 bases; unmatched junction nucleotides: 6. The CDR3 covers 15 residues. From germline, CDR1 is SGHNT and CDR2 YENEEA. The CDR3 region is CASSLLAGAIDEQFF. For the CDR3, the DNA is TGTGCCAGCAGCTTACTAGCGGGAGCTATCGATGAGCAGTTCTTC. The complete variable domain, with remaining parts taken from reference TRBV11-3 and TRBJ2-1, reads EAGVVQSPRYKIIEKKQPVAFWCNPISGHNTLYWYLQNLGQGPELLIRYENEEAVDDSQLPKDRFSAERLKGVDSTLKIQPAELGDSAVYLCASSLLAGAIDEQFFGPGTRLTVL.

This clone appeared once. The chain has TRBV29-1 and TRBJ1-4, with D unclear. The V gene's germline CDR1 is SQVTM and CDR2 ANQGSEA. This CDR3 has 11 residues. Between the trimmed V and J ends, which lost 4 bases and 8 bases, there was a span of 8 bases. DNA of the CDR3: TGCAGCGTTGCCGCATGGGAAAAACTGTTTTTT. Translation gives CSVAAWEKLFF.

V usage is TRBV7-8 and J usage is TRBJ1-1; the match to TRBD1 covers 11 bases. The CDR3 is 16 residues long. CDR1 SGHVS and CDR2 FQNEAQ come from the germline V gene. V dropped 5 bases and J dropped 4; count of bases not matched to a gene: 9. The CDR3 DNA reads as TGTGCCAGCAGCCCGGACAGGGGGCTGGGCTCCACTGAAGCTTTCTTT. It specifies CASSPDRGLGSTEAFF. The complete variable domain, with remaining parts taken from reference TRBV7-8 and TRBJ1-1, reads GAGVSQSPRYKVAKRGQDVALRCDPISGHVSLFWYQQALGQGPEFLTYFQNEAQLDKSGLPSDRFFAERPEGSVSTLKIQRTQQEDSAVYLCASSPDRGLGSTEAFFGQGTRLTVV.

The chain has TRBV5-1 and TRBJ2-2, with 7 positions matching TRBD1. With V trimmed by 6 bases and J by 7 bases, 6 bases remained unmatched. This CDR3 has 13 residues. The germline gives CDR1 SGHRS, CDR2 YFSETQ. CDR3 in amino acids: CASTDRAGGELFF. As DNA, the CDR3 is TGCGCCAGCACCGACAGGGCGGGCGGGGAGCTGTTTTTT. The full variable domain, its missing parts supplied by reference TRBV5-1 and TRBJ2-2, is KAGVTQTPRYLIKTRGQQVTLSCSPISGHRSVSWYQQTPGQGLQFLFEYFSETQRNKGNFPGRFSGRQFSNSRSEMNVSTLELGDSALYLCASTDRAGGELFFGEGSRLTVL.

This clone appeared a few times. The chain has TRBV10-2 and TRBJ2-7, with 7 bases identical to TRBD1. V lost 7 bases, J lost 7 bases, and 7 bases stayed unmatched. The CDR3 covers 12 residues. Germline V gene sequence: CDR1 WSHSY, CDR2 SAAADI. As DNA, the CDR3 is TGCGCCAGCATAGAGGGGGCTGGGGAGCAGTACTTC. Its translation: CASIEGAGEQYF.

V usage is TRBV30 and J usage is TRBJ2-5; D is possibly TRBD1 or TRBD2 (5 bases each). The CDR3 extends over 12 amino acids. V lost 0 bases and J lost 5, with 7 bases in between. Per germline, CDR1 GTSNPN and CDR2 SVGIG (reference sequence). Here the CDR3 reads CAWSVWGETQYF. Here the CDR3 DNA reads TGTGCCTGGAGTGTTTGGGGGGAGACCCAGTACTTC.

The V call is TRBV7-8, the J call TRBJ1-5; TRBD1 aligns across 9 bases. This CDR3 spans 14 amino acids. The ends lost 4 bases at V and 5 bases at J; junction bases unmatched: 3. Germline-derived CDR1 and CDR2 are SGHVS and FQNEAQ. Here the CDR3 DNA reads TGTGCCAGCAGCTGGACAGGGGCGGATCAGCCCCAGCATTTT. It specifies CASSWTGADQPQHF.

V and J are TRBV5-4 and TRBJ2-7, with 11 bases aligning to TRBD1. The CDR3 runs to 15 residues. Per the germline V gene, CDR1 is SGHNT and CDR2 is YYREEE (reference sequence). V was clipped by 4 bases and J by 2 bases; unmatched bases: 5. The CDR3 DNA sequence: TGTGCCAGCAGCCCCGGGACAGGGGGACCCTACGAGCAGTACTTC. Residues: CASSPGTGGPYEQYF.

This chain connects TRBV30 to TRBJ1-3; D gene ambiguous. Germline V gives CDR1 GTSNPN, CDR2 SVGIG (reference sequence). The CDR3 has 12 amino acids. Trimming removed 2 bases at V and 4 bases at J, with 6 bases between. The CDR3 nucleotides read TGTGCCTGGAGTCCGCAAGGAAACACCATATATTTT. It yields the protein CAWSPQGNTIYF.